Sequencing of this T cell receptor beta chain was carried out in a study of CD8+ T cells in alopecia areata. Study summary: Tofacitinib continued for 6 to 18 months and was then withheld for 6 months.

Notes on this clone: The sample holds other DNA sequences that translate to the same CDR3.

Extracted RNA was reverse transcribed into cDNA, the sequencing template. TCRdb's copy holds only in-frame clones and misses some; the assay was immunoSEQ multiplex PCR. The table shows roughly 180,000 clones, with roughly 50% occurring only once. There are 13 residues in the CDR3. Deletions cut 1 base from V and 1 base from J, with 5 bases between. The germline gives CDR1 SGDLS, CDR2 YYNGEE. Treatment: oral pan-JAK inhibitor, 5-10 mg twice daily. Peripheral blood and lesional scalp punch biopsies were taken from alopecia areata patients. The clonotype comes from a human donor with alopecia areata. This chain uses TRBV9 with TRBJ1-1; a weak D match, TRBD1 (5 bases). The sequencing here drew on CD8+ T cells sorted from blood, taken at week 24, from a patient treated with tofacitinib. The CDR3 loop is CASSVTGNTEAFF. The CDR3 nucleotides read TGTGCCAGCAGCGTAACAGGGAACACTGAAGCTTTCTTT.